The TCR beta chain under discussion was sequenced for a study of CD8 T cells in Susac syndrome. The CDR3 covers 13 residues. The germline V gene has CDR1 MNHEY and CDR2 SMNVEV (reference sequence). The V and J ends lost 0 bases and 2 bases respectively, with 5 bases between them. An amount of RNA that ranged from 0.5 to 1 ug was reverse transcribed with random hexamers. Across 54 Vbeta and 13 Jbeta, TCR beta CDR3 was amplified with immunoSEQ multiplex PCR. In TCRdb, the immunoSEQ multiplex PCR reads were re-called with MiXCR into one record per CDR3 protein. The profile shows 330,000 or so distinct CDR3 sequences, about nine tenths of them singletons. Those who served as multiple sclerosis controls were treatment-naive patients with stable or active relapsing-remitting disease.

This receptor was identified in a human donor with multiple sclerosis. The chain uses TRBV27 and TRBJ2-7, with D unresolved. The sequencing sample was made of CD8+ T cells from PBMCs. The CDR3 here is CASSLSRAYEQYF. The CDR3 DNA reads TGTGCCAGCAGTTTATCCCGGGCCTACGAGCAGTACTTC.